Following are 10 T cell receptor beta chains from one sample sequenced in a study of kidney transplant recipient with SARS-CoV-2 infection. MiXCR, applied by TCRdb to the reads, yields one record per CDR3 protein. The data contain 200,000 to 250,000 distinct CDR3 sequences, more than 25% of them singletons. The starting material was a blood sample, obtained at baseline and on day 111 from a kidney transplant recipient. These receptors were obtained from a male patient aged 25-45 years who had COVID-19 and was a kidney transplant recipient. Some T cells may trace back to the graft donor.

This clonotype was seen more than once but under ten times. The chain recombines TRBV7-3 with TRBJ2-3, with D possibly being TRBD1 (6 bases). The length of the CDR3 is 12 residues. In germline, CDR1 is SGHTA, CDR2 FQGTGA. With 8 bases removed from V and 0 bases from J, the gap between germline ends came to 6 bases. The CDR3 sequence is CASQGSTDTQYF. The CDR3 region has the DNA TGTGCCAGCCAGGGGAGCACAGATACGCAGTATTTT.

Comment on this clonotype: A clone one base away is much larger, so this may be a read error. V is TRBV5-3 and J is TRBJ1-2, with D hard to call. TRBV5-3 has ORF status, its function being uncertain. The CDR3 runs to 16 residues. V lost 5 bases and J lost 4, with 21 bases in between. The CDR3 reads CARRSTVVRKTYGYTF. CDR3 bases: TGTGCCAGAAGGAGTACAGTGGTGAGAAAGACCTATGGCTACACCTTC.

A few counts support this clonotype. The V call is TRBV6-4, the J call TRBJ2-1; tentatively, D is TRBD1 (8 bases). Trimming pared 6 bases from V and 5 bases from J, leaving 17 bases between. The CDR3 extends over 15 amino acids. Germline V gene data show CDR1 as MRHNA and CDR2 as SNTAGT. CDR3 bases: TGTGCCAGCAGCCAAACAGGGGGGGAGAACAATGAGCAGTTCTTC. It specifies CASSQTGGENNEQFF.

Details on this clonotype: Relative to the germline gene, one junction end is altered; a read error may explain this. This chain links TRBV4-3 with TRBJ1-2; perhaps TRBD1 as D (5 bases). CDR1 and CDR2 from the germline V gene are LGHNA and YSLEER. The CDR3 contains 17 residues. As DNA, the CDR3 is TGCGCCAGCAGCCTAGGCACAGGACGTCGAAAGACCTATGGCTGCACCTTC. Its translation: CASSLGTGRRKTYGCTF.

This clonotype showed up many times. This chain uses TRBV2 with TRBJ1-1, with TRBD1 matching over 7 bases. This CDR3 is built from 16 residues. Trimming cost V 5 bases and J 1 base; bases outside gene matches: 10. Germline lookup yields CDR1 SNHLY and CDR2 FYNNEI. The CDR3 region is CASSLTPTGKNTEAFF. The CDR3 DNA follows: TGTGCCAGCAGTCTTACCCCGACAGGGAAGAACACTGAAGCTTTCTTT. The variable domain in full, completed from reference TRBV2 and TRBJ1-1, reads EPEVTQTPSHQVTQMGQEVILRCVPISNHLYFYWYRQILGQKVEFLVSFYNNEISEKSEIFDDQFSVERPDGSNFTLKIRSTKLEDSAMYFCASSLTPTGKNTEAFFGQGTRLTVV.

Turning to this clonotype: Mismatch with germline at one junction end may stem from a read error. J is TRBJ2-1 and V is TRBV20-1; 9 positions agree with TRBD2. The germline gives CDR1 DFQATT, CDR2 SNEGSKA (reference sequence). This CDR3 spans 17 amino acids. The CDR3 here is CGARDGRGGRVNNEQFF. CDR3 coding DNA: TGCGGTGCTAGAGATGGGCGGGGGGGCCGTGTGAACAATGAGCAGTTCTTC.

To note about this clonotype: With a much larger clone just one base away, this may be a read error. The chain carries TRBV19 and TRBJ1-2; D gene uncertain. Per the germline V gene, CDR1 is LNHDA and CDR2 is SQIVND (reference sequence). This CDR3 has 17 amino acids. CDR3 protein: CAGSGLETNRKTYGYTF. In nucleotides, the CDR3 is TGTGCCGGTAGTGGCCTGGAGACAAATCGAAAGACCTATGGCTACACCTTC. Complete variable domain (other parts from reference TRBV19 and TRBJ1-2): DGGITQSPKYLFRKEGQNVTLSCEQNLNHDAMYWYRQDPGQGLRLIYYSQIVNDFQKGDIAEGYSVSREKKESFPLTVTSAQKNPTAFYLCAGSGLETNRKTYGYTFGSGTRLTVV.

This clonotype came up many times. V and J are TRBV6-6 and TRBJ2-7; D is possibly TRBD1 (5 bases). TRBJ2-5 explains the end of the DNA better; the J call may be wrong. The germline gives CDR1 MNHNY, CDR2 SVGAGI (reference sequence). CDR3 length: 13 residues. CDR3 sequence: CASSYSTVETQYF. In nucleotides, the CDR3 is TGTGCCAGCAGTTACTCGACAGTAGAGACCCAGTACTTC.

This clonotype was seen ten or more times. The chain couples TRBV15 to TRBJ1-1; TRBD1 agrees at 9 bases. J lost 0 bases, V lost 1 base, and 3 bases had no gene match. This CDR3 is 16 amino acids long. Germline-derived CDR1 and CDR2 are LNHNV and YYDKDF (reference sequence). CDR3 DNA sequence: TGTGCCACCAGCAGAGGACAGGGGGGTTTGAACACTGAAGCTTTCTTT. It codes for CATSRGQGGLNTEAFF.

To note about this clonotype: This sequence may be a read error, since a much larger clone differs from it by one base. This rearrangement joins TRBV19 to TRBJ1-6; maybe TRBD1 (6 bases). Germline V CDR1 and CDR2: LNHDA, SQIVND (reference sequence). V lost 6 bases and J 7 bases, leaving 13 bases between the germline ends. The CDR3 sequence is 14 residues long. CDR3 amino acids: CASRVTGTNSPLHF. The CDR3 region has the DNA TGTGCCAGTAGGGTGACAGGAACGAATTCACCCCTCCACTTT. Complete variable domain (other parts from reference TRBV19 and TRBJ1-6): DGGITQSPKYLFRKEGQNVTLSCEQNLNHDAMYWYRQDPGQGLRLIYYSQIVNDFQKGDIAEGYSVSREKKESFPLTVTSAQKNPTAFYLCASRVTGTNSPLHFGNGTRLTVT.